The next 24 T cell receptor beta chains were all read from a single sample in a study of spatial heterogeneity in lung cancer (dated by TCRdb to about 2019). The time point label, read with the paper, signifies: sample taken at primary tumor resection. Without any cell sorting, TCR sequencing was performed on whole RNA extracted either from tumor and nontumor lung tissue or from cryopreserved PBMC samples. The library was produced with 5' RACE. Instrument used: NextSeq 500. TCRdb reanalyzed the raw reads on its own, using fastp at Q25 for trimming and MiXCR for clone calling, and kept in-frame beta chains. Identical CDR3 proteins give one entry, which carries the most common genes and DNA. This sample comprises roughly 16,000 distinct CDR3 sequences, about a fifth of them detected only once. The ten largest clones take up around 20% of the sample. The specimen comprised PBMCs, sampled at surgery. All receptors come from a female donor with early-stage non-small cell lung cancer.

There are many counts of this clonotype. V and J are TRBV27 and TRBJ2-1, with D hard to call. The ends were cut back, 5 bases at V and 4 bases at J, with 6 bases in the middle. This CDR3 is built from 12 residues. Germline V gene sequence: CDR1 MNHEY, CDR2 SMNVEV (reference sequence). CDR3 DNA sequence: TGTGCCAGCAGTGCGGTTTACAATGAGCAGTTCTTC. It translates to CASSAVYNEQFF.

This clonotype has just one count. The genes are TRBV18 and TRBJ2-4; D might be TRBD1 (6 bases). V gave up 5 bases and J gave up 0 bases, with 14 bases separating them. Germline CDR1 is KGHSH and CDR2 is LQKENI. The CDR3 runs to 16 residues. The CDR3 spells CASSTQGQLAKNIQYF. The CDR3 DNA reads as TGTGCCAGCTCAACCCAAGGACAGCTAGCCAAAAACATTCAGTACTTC. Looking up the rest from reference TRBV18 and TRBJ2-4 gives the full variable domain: NAGVMQNPRHLVRRRGQEARLRCSPMKGHSHVYWYRQLPEEGLKFMVYLQKENIIDESGMPKERFSAEFPKEGPSILRIQQVVRGDSAAYFCASSTQGQLAKNIQYFGAGTRLSVL.

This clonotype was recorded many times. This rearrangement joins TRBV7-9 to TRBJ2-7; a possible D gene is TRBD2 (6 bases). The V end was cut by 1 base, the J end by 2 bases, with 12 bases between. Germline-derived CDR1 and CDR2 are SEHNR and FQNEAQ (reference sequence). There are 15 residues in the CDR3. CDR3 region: CASSLGRGKAYEQYF. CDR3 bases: TGTGCCAGCAGCTTAGGTCGCGGGAAGGCCTACGAGCAGTACTTC.

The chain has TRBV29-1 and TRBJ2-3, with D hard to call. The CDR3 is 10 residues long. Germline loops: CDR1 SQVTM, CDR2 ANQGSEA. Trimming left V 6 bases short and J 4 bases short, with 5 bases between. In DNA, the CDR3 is TGCAGCGTCAAGGCAGATACGCAGTATTTT. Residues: CSVKADTQYF.

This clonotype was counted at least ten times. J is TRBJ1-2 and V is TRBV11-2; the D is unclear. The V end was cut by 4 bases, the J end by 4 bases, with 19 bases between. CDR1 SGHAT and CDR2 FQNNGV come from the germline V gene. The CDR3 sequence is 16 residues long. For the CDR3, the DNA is TGTGCCAGCAGCTCCTTTTGGAGACCCTTGAGCTATGGCTACACCTTC. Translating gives CASSSFWRPLSYGYTF.

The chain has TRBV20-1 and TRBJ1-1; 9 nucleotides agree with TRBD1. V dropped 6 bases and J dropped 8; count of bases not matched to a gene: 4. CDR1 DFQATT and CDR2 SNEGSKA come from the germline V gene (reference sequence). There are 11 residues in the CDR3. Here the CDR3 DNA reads TGCAGTGCAAGGGACAGGGTAGAAGCTTTCTTT. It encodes CSARDRVEAFF.

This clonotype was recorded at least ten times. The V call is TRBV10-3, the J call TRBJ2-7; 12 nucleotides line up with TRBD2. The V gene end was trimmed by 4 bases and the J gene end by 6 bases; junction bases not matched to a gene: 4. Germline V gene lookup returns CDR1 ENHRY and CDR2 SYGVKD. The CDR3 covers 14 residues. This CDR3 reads CAISVALAGGEQYF. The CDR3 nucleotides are TGTGCCATCAGTGTAGCACTAGCGGGAGGCGAGCAGTACTTC.

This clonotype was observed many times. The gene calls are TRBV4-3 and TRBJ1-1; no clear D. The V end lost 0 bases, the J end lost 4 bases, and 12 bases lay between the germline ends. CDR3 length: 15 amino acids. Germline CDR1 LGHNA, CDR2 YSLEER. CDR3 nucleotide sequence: TGCGCCAGCAGCCAAGAAATCTTTCGGGGCACTGAAGCTTTCTTT. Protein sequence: CASSQEIFRGTEAFF.

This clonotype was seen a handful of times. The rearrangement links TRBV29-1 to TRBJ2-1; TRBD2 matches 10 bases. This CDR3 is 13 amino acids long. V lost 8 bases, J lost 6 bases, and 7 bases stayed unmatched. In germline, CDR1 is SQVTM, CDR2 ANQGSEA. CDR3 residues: CSQPSGSRNEQFF. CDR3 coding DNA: TGCAGCCAACCTAGCGGGAGTCGCAATGAGCAGTTCTTC.

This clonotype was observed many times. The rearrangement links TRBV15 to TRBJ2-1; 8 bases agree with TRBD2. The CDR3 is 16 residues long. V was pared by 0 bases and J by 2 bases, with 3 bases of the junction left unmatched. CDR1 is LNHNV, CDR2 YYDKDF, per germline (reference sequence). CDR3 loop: CATSREREVTYNEQFF. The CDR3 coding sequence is TGTGCCACCAGCAGAGAGCGGGAGGTCACCTACAATGAGCAGTTCTTC.

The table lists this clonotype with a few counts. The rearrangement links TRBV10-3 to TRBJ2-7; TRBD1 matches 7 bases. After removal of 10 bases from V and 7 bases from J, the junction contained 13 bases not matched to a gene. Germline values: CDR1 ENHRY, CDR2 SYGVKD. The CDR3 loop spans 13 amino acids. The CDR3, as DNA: TGTGCCACCGGGGACAGTCCCGTGGGGGAGCAGTACTTC. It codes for CATGDSPVGEQYF.

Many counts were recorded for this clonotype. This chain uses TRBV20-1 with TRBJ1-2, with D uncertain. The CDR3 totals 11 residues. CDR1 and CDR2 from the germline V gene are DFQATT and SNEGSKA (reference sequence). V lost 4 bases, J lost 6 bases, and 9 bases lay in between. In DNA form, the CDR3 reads TGCAGTGCTATAGGGCCGGATGGCTACACCTTC. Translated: CSAIGPDGYTF.

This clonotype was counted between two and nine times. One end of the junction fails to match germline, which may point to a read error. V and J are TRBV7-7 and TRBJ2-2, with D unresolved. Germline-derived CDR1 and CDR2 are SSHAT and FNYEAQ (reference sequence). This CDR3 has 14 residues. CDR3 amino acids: CASSLSLNTGELFF. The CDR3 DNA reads TGTGCTAGCAGCTTATCCCTGAACACCGGGGAGCTGTTTTTT.

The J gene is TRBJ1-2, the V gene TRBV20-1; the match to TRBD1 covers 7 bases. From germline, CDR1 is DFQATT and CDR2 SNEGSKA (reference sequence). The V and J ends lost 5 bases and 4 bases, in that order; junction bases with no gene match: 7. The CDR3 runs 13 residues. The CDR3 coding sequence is TGCAGTGCTCCATGGTCAGGGGGCTATGGCTACACCTTC. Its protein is CSAPWSGGYGYTF.

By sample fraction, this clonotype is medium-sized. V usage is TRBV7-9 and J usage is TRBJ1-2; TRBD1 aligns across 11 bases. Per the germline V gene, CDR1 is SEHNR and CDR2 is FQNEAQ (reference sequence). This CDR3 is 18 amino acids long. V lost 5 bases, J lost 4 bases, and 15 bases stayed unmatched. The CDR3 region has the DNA TGTGCCAGCAGCCCCTACAGGACAGGGGGCCCTGGGAGCTATGGCTACACCTTC. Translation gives CASSPYRTGGPGSYGYTF.

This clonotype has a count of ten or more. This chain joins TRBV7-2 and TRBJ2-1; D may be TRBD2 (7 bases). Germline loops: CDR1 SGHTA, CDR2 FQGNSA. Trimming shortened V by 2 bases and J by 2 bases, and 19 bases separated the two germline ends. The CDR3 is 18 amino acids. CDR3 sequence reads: CASSLRPPGGRTYNEQFF. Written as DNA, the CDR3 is TGTGCCAGCAGCTTAAGGCCGCCCGGGGGGCGGACCTACAATGAGCAGTTCTTC.

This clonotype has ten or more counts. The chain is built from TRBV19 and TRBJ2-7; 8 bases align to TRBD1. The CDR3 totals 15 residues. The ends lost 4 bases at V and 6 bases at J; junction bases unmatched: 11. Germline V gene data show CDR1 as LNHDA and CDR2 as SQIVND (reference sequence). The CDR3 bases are TGTGCCAGTAGTAGCTCAGGGGGCCGACCCCCCGAGCAGTACTTC. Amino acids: CASSSSGGRPPEQYF.

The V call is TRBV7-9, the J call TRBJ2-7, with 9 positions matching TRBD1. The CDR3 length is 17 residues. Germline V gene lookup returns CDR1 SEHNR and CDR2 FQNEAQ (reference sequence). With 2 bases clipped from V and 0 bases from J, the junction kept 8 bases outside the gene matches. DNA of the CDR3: TGTGCCAGCAGCTTATGGGGACAGGGATTAGGCTCCTACGAGCAGTACTTC. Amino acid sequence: CASSLWGQGLGSYEQYF.

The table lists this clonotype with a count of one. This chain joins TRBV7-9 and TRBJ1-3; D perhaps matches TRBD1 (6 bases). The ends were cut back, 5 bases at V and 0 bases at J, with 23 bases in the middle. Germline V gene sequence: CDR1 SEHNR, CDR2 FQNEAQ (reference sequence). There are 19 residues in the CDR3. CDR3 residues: CASSHPWGRQASSGNTIYF. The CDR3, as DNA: TGTGCCAGCAGCCACCCCTGGGGGCGACAGGCCAGCTCTGGAAACACCATATATTTT.

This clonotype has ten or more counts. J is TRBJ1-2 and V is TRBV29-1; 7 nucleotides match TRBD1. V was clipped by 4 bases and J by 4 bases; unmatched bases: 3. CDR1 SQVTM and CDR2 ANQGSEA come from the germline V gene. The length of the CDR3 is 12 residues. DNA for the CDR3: TGCAGCGTTGGGGACAGTATCTATGGCTACACCTTC. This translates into CSVGDSIYGYTF.

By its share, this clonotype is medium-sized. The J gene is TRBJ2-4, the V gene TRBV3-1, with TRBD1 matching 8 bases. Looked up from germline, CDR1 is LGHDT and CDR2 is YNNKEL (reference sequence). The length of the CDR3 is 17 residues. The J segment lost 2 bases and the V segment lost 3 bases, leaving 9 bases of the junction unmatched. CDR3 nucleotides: TGTGCCAGCAGCCATTCTAGAGGGACAGGAACCAAAAACATTCAGTACTTC. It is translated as CASSHSRGTGTKNIQYF.

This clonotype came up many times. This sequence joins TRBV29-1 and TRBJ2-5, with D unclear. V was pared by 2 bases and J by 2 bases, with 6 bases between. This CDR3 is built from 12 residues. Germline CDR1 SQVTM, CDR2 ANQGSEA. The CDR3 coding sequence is TGCAGCGTTGAATGGGCGCAAGAGACCCAGTACTTC. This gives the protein CSVEWAQETQYF.

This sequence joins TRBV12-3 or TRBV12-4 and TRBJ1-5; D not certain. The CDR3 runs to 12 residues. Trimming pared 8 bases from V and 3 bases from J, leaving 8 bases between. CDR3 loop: CASQQHNQPQHF. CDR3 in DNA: TGTGCCAGCCAGCAGCACAATCAGCCCCAGCATTTT.

The DNA for the CDR3 is TGTGCCAGCAGCTCGTCTAGGTCTTTGGGCGAGCAGTACTTC. Translation: CASSSSRSLGEQYF. V usage is TRBV11-3 and J usage is TRBJ2-7; D is unclear. The germline V gene encodes CDR1 SGHNT and CDR2 YENEEA. The CDR3 is 14 residues long. The V gene lost 4 bases and the J gene lost 6 bases, with 16 bases spanning the gap.